The 15 T cell receptor beta chains in this list originate from one sample, sequenced in a study of blood T cell repertoires in COVID-19. The protocol was immunoSEQ multiplex PCR, while the TCRdb copy is restricted to in-frame clones and leaves out a portion. The table lists some 140,000 clones, about four fifths of them singletons, with about 29% in the top ten. Sequencing was done on a sample of peripheral blood. The receptors here all came from a woman aged 60-70 years with acute or convalescent COVID-19.

This clone is a singleton in its sample. The chain combines TRBV29-1 with TRBJ2-3, with 7 positions matching TRBD1. Trimming took 4 bases from V and 5 from J; bases not matched to a gene: 9. This CDR3 is built from 14 residues. Germline CDR1 reads SQVTM; CDR2 reads ANQGSEA. CDR3: CSVVAGGRGDTQYF. The CDR3 nucleotides are TGCAGCGTTGTGGCAGGGGGACGGGGAGATACGCAGTATTTT.

The chain recombines TRBV5-1 with TRBJ1-6; perhaps TRBD1 as D (5 bases). In germline, CDR1 is SGHRS, CDR2 YFSETQ. The CDR3 sequence is 12 residues long. The V end lost 0 bases, the J end lost 13 bases, and 8 bases lay between the germline ends. The CDR3 reads CASSLDQGPLHF. The DNA for the CDR3 is TGCGCCAGCAGCTTGGATCAGGGTCCCCTCCACTTT.

The chain couples TRBV6-5 to TRBJ2-1; D perhaps matches TRBD1 (6 bases). The CDR3 has 13 residues. The V gene lost 6 bases and the J gene lost 5 bases, with 11 bases spanning the gap. Germline V lookup: CDR1 MNHEY, CDR2 SVGAGI. CDR3 region: CASSSTGHNEQFF. CDR3 DNA sequence: TGTGCCAGCAGCTCGACAGGTCACAATGAGCAGTTCTTC.

The chain couples TRBV5-4 to TRBJ2-3; 7 bases map to TRBD1. V shed 9 bases and J 2 bases; nucleotides not matched to a gene: 6. Per germline, CDR1 SGHNT and CDR2 YYREEE (reference sequence). The CDR3 covers 13 residues. The CDR3, as DNA: TGTGCCATGGGACAGCAAAACACAGATACGCAGTATTTT. Its translation is CAMGQQNTDTQYF. Full variable domain (remainder filled in from reference TRBV5-4 and TRBJ2-3): ETGVTQSPTHLIKTRGQQVTLRCSSQSGHNTVSWYQQALGQGPQFIFQYYREEENGRGNFPPRFSGLQFPNYSSELNVNALELDDSALYLCAMGQQNTDTQYFGPGTRLTVL.

The V gene is TRBV5-1, the J gene TRBJ1-1; 10 nucleotides agree with TRBD1. With 3 bases clipped from V and 5 bases from J, the junction kept 16 bases outside the gene matches. Per germline, CDR1 SGHRS and CDR2 YFSETQ. This CDR3 contains 18 residues. The CDR3 loop is CASSWRGQGYGRGTEAFF. In DNA, the CDR3 is TGCGCCAGCAGCTGGAGGGGACAGGGGTATGGGCGAGGTACTGAAGCTTTCTTT.

The chain employs TRBV5-4 and TRBJ2-1; D perhaps matches TRBD2 (7 bases). Germline V gives CDR1 SGHNT, CDR2 YYREEE (reference sequence). The V gene lost 4 bases and the J gene lost 5 bases, with 16 bases spanning the gap. The CDR3 covers 15 residues. In DNA, the CDR3 is TGTGCCAGCAGCCCCACGGGGGGCCTTAACAATGAGCAGTTCTTC. Translated: CASSPTGGLNNEQFF.

This sequence joins TRBV19 and TRBJ1-2; no firm D call. The germline gives CDR1 LNHDA, CDR2 SQIVND (reference sequence). Trimming removed 5 bases from V and 6 bases from J, with 13 bases in between. This CDR3 has 13 residues. This CDR3 reads CASSHRGANGYTF. The CDR3 DNA sequence: TGTGCCAGTAGTCATCGGGGTGCGAATGGCTACACCTTC.

The table lists this clone with a few counts. This same CDR3 is encoded by further DNA sequences in the sample. The chain links TRBV5-1 to TRBJ1-1; maybe TRBD1 (5 bases). The germline V and J ends were trimmed by 3 bases and 1 base, with 7 bases remaining between them. The CDR3 has 13 residues. Per the germline V gene, CDR1 is SGHRS and CDR2 is YFSETQ. The CDR3 is CASSSQGNTEAFF. The CDR3 nucleotides are TGCGCCAGCAGCTCGCAGGGGAACACTGAAGCTTTCTTT.

The V and J genes are TRBV14 and TRBJ1-1, with a possible D match to TRBD1 (6 bases). V shed 4 bases and J shed 4 bases, with 10 bases lying between them. The CDR3 contains 13 residues. In germline, CDR1 is SGHDN, CDR2 FVKESK. The CDR3 nucleotides are TGTGCCAGCAGCCCAGGGGTCGGCACTGAAGCTTTCTTT. Protein: CASSPGVGTEAFF. The complete variable domain, with remaining parts taken from reference TRBV14 and TRBJ1-1, reads EAGVTQFPSHSVIEKGQTVTLRCDPISGHDNLYWYRRVMGKEIKFLLHFVKESKQDESGMPNNRFLAERTGGTYSTLKVQPAELEDSGVYFCASSPGVGTEAFFGQGTRLTVV.

V is TRBV5-1 and J is TRBJ2-2; 9 nucleotides align to TRBD1. The ends lost 0 bases at V and 4 bases at J; junction bases unmatched: 1. The germline CDR1 and CDR2 sequences are SGHRS and YFSETQ. The CDR3 length is 15 residues. CDR3 amino acids: CASSLGDRVTGELFF. Written as DNA, the CDR3 is TGCGCCAGCAGCTTGGGGGACAGGGTCACCGGGGAGCTGTTTTTT.

This chain uses TRBV9 with TRBJ1-1, with 8 bases that match TRBD1. This CDR3 has 14 amino acids. The junction had 7 bases not matched to a gene; V was cut back by 4 bases and J by 5 bases. Germline V gene sequence: CDR1 SGDLS, CDR2 YYNGEE. CDR3 in DNA: TGTGCCAGCAGCAAGCTAACAGGGGGAACTGAAGCTTTCTTT. Encoded protein: CASSKLTGGTEAFF.

The genes are TRBV7-9 and TRBJ1-2; D possibly corresponds to TRBD1 (6 bases). The CDR3 has 13 residues. Per germline, CDR1 SEHNR and CDR2 FQNEAQ (reference sequence). V lost 3 bases and J lost 8, with 13 bases in between. CDR3 sequence: CASSFRDIRGYTF. CDR3 nucleotide sequence: TGTGCCAGCAGCTTTAGGGACATTCGGGGCTACACCTTC.

The chain employs TRBV6-6 and TRBJ1-5; 8 positions match TRBD1. This CDR3 comprises 15 residues. Unmatched junction bases numbered 5, after V lost 4 bases and J lost 3 bases. CDR1 is MNHNY and CDR2 is SVGAGI in the germline V gene (reference sequence). Here the CDR3 reads CASSSDRGINQPQHF. The CDR3 region has the DNA TGTGCCAGCAGTTCAGACAGGGGAATCAATCAGCCCCAGCATTTT.

The V and J genes are TRBV10-1 and TRBJ2-5; 9 bases fit TRBD1. Germline V gives CDR1 WNHNN, CDR2 SYGVQD (reference sequence). Germline trimming cut 2 bases from V and 1 base from J; bases unmatched to any gene: 2. CDR3 size: 15 residues. CDR3 protein: CASSEGQGSQETQYF. The DNA of the CDR3 is TGCGCCAGCAGTGAGGGACAGGGGAGCCAAGAGACCCAGTACTTC.

J is TRBJ1-2 and V is TRBV4-1; D not resolved. Germline CDR1 is MGHRA and CDR2 is YSYEKL. Trimming stripped 7 bases from V and 8 bases from J, with 11 bases between. This CDR3 is 11 amino acids long. DNA of the CDR3: TGCGCCAGCATGGGAGGGCTCGGCTACACCTTC. The encoded protein is CASMGGLGYTF.